This is a list of T cell receptor beta chains from one sample in a study of HIV-infected children after antiretroviral therapy interruption. One entry per CDR3 protein, called by TCRdb with MiXCR from the 3' RACE reads. This sample yields about 83,000 distinct CDR3 sequences, of which approximately 6.9% are seen a single time; 1% to 1.3% belongs to the top ten. This specimen was CD45RA+ CD4+ T cells from PBMCs, pooled from several time points, taken from a donor given antiretroviral therapy, either interrupted or continuous. These receptors came from a pool of human donors with HIV. Each CDR3 is given with its conserved first and last residue. The D gene is left open where the match is weak. Where a row states a size, it is once, few, many or the class of an expanded clone; other rows omit it.

clone size	V gene	J gene	D gene	CDR3 DNA	CDR3 protein
many	TRBV27	TRBJ2-5	TRBD2	TGTGCCAGCAGTACGCTAGCGGGAGGCCCTAGGGAGACCCAGTACTTC	CASSTLAGGPRETQYF
many	TRBV7-9	TRBJ2-2	TRBD1	TGTGCCAGCAGCCCTACCGGGACAGCGATCGCGAACACCGGGGAGCTGTTTTTT	CASSPTGTAIANTGELFF
many	TRBV29-1	TRBJ2-1	TRBD1	TGCAGCGCCGCGGGACAGGAGTACAATGAGCAGTTCTTC	CSAAGQEYNEQFF
many	TRBV2	TRBJ1-5	TRBD1	TGTGCCAGCACTCTCTCGGACAGGGTTCAGCCCCAGCATTTT	CASTLSDRVQPQHF
many	TRBV30	TRBJ1-6	-	TGTGCCTGGACTTACGGGTCGCCGAATTCACCCCTCCACTTT	CAWTYGSPNSPLHF
many	TRBV20-1	TRBJ2-1	TRBD2	TGCAGTGCTAGGGCTCGACTAGCGGGAGGTTACAATGAGCAGTTCTTC	CSARARLAGGYNEQFF
few	TRBV4-1	TRBJ1-5	TRBD1	TGCGCCAGCAGCCCTAGGGACAGGTGGGGCAATCAGCCCCAGCATTTT	CASSPRDRWGNQPQHF
-	TRBV19	TRBJ1-1	-	TGTGCCAGTAGTTGGACACCCAACACTGAAGCTTTCTTT	CASSWTPNTEAFF
many	TRBV12-3/TRBV12-4	TRBJ2-5	TRBD1	TGTGCCAGCAGTTCAGGACAGGTCCCCCAAGAGACCCAGTACTTC	CASSSGQVPQETQYF
few	TRBV5-1	TRBJ2-7	TRBD1	TGCGCCAGCAGCTACCGACAGGGCCAGCACGAGCAGTACTTC	CASSYRQGQHEQYF
many	TRBV20-1	TRBJ2-1	TRBD2	TGCAGTGCTAGATCTGGACTAGCGGGATATGAGCAGTTCTTC	CSARSGLAGYEQFF
many	TRBV23-1	TRBJ1-6	-	TGCGCCAGCAGCCCCCCCCCGGAATTGGCTTCGGCGAACTATAATTCACCCCTCCACTTT	CASSPPPELASANYNSPLHF
many	TRBV20-1	TRBJ2-1	-	TGCAGTGCTGGGGTGACTAGAGGTGAGCAGTTCTTC	CSAGVTRGEQFF
many	TRBV5-5	TRBJ2-7	-	TGTGCCAGCAGCTCCCCCTCCTACGAGCAGTACTTC	CASSSPSYEQYF
many	TRBV5-6	TRBJ1-5	-	TGTGCCAGCAGCCACCCCCCGGGACAAGGGAATCAGCCCCAGCATTTT	CASSHPPGQGNQPQHF
many	TRBV5-1	TRBJ2-2	-	TGCGCCAGCAGGAGTACCGGGGAGCTGTTTTTT	CASRSTGELFF
many	TRBV11-2	TRBJ2-1	TRBD1	TGTGCCAGCAGCCAACAGGGGGACTCGATTTGGGACAATGAGCAGTTCTTC	CASSQQGDSIWDNEQFF